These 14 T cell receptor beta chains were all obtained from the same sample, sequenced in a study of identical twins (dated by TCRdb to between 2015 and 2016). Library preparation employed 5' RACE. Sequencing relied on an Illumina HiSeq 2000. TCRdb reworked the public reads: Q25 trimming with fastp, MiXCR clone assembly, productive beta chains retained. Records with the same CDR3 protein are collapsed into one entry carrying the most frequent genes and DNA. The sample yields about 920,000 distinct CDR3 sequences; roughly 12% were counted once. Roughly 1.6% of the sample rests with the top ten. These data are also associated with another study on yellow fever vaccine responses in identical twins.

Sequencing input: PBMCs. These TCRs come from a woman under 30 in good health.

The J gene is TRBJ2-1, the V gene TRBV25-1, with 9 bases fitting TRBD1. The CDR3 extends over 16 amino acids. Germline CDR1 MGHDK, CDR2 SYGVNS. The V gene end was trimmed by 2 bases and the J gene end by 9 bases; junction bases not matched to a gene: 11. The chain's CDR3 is CASSEKRGQGIGEQFF. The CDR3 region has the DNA TGTGCCAGCAGTGAAAAAAGGGGACAGGGCATAGGTGAGCAGTTCTTC.

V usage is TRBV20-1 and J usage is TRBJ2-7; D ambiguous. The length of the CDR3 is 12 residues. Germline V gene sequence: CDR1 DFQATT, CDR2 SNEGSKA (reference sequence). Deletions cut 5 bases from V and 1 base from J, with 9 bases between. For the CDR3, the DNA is TGCAGTGCTCAACGTGGGTCCTACGAGCAGTACTTC. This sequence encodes CSAQRGSYEQYF.

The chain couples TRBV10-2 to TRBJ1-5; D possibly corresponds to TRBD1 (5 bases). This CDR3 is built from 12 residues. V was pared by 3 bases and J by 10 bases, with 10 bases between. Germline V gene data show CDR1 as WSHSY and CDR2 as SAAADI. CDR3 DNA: TGCGCCAGCAGTGAACAAGACAGCCCCCAGCATTTT. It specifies CASSEQDSPQHF.

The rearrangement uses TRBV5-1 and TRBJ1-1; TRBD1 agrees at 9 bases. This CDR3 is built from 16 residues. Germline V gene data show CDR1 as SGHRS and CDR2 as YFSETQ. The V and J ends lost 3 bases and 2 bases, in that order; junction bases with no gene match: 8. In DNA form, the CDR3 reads TGCGCCAGCAGCTCCCACAGGGGGCCTTCAAACACTGAAGCTTTCTTT. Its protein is CASSSHRGPSNTEAFF.

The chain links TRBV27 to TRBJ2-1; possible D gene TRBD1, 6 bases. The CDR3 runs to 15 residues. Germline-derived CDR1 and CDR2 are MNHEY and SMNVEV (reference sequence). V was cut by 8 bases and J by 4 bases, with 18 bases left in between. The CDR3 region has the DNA TGTGCCAGCTCCCTCACAGGGAACTTTTACAATGAGCAGTTCTTC. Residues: CASSLTGNFYNEQFF.

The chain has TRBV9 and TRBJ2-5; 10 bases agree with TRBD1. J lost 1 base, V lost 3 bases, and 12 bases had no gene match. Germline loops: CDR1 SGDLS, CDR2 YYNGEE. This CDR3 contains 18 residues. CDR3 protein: CASSAGMPGQGIQETQYF. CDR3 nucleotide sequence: TGTGCCAGCAGCGCAGGTATGCCGGGACAGGGGATCCAAGAGACCCAGTACTTC.

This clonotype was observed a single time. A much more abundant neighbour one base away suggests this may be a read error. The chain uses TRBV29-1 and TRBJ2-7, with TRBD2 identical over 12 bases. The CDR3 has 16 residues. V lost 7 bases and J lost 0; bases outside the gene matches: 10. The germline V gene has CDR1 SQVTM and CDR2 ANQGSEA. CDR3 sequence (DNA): TGCAGCGACCTGACTGGACTAGCGGGAAGCTCCTACGAGCAGTACTTC. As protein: CSDLTGLAGSSYEQYF.

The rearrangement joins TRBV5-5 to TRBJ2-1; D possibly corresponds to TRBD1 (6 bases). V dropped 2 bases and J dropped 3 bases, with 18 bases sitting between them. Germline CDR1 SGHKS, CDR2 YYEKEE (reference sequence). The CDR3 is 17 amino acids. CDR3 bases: TGTGCCAGCAGCTTAACCCGTGAGGGGGACAACTACAATGAGCAGTTCTTC. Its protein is CASSLTREGDNYNEQFF.

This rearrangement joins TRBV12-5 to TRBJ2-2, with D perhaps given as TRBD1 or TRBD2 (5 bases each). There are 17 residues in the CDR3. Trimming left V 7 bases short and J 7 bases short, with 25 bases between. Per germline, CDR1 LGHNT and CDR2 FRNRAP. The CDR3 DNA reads TGTGCTAGTGCCCGACGGGACGGGGACCCCCGGAACGGGGAGCTGTTTTTT. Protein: CASARRDGDPRNGELFF.

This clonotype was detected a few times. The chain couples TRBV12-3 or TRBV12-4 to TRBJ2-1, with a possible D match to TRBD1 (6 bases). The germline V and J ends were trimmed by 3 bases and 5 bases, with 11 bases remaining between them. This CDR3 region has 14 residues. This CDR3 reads CASSFGDINNEQFF. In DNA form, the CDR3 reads TGTGCCAGCAGTTTTGGGGACATCAACAATGAGCAGTTCTTC.

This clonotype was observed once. Here the CDR3 DNA reads TGTGCCAGCAGTCAACAGGAGAGAGGCTACGAGCAGTACTTC. Translation: CASSQQERGYEQYF. The chain combines TRBV27 with TRBJ2-7; TRBD1 might be the D (5 bases). Trimming shortened V by 5 bases and J by 3 bases, and 14 bases separated the two germline ends. The CDR3 contains 14 residues. Per the germline V gene, CDR1 is MNHEY and CDR2 is SMNVEV (reference sequence).

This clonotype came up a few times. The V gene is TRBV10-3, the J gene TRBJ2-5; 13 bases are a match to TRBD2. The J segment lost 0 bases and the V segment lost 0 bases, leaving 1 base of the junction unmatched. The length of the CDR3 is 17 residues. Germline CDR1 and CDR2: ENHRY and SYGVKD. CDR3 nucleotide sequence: TGTGCCATCAGTGAGTCTGGACTAGCGGGGGACCAAGAGACCCAGTACTTC. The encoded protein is CAISESGLAGDQETQYF.

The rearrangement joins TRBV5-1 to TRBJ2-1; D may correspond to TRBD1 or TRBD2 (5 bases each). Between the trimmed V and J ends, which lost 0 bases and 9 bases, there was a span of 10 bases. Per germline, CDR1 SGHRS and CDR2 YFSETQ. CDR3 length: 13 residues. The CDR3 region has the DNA TGCGCCAGCAGCTTGGTGGGGGACGGTGAGCAGTTCTTC. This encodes CASSLVGDGEQFF. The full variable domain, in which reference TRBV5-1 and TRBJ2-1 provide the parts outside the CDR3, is KAGVTQTPRYLIKTRGQQVTLSCSPISGHRSVSWYQQTPGQGLQFLFEYFSETQRNKGNFPGRFSGRQFSNSRSEMNVSTLELGDSALYLCASSLVGDGEQFFGPGTRLTVL.

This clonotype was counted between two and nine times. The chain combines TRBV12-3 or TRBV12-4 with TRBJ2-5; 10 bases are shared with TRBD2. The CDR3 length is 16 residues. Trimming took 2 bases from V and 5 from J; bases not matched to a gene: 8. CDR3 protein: CASSLQFLAGVETQYF. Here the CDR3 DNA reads TGTGCCAGCAGTTTACAGTTTCTAGCGGGAGTGGAGACCCAGTACTTC.